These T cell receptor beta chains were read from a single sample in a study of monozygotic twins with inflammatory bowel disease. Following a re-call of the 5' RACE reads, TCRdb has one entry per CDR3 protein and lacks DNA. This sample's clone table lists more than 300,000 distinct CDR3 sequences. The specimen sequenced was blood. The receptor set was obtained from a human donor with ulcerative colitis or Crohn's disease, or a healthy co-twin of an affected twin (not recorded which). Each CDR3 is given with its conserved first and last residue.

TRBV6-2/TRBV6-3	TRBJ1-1	CASSYSTEPAFF
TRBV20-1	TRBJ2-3	CSAPTGEGTDTQYF
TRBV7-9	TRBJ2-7	CASEAGETYEQYF
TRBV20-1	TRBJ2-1	CSAREPGGANNEQFF
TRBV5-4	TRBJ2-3	CASSLAGGRSTDTQYF
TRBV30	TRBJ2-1	CAWRDTGRSANEQFF
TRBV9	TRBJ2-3	CASSVQGVADTQYF
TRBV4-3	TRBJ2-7	CASSQELAGYEQYF
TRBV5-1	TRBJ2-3	CASSLQGVGLTDTQYF
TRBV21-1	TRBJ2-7	CASTLMGILVYEQYF
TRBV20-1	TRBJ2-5	CSARPRPAQYF
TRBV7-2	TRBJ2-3	CASSLTGATQGDTQYF
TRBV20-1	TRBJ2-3	CSAIRLTSTDTQYF
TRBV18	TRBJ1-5	CASSLGDGNQPQHF
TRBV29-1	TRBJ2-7	CSVERGEWGDEQYF
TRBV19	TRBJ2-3	CASSFQGSDTQYF
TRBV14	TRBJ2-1	CASSQTSSYNEQLF
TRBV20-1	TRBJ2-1	CSAVRTSGGWNEQFF
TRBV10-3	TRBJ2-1	CAISELLGSSYNEQFF
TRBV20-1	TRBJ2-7	CSARPFPIDSYEQYF
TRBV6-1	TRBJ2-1	CASRAGTGTAYNEQFF